Included here is one TCR beta chain sequence, with context. Its antigen is undetermined. Combining a sample-barcoded 5' primer with a J-beta primer mix, a second PCR ran for roughly 7 to 11 cycles. Each CDR3 protein gets one entry after TCRdb re-called the 5' RACE reads with MiXCR. The top ten hold approximately 4% of the sample, which has more than 500,000 distinct CDR3 sequences, about 27% seen once. This specimen belongs to a study of blood T cells in healthy people across ages. Overall study results and limits: Compared with aged donors, long-lived donors showed fewer expanded clones, suggesting selection. Strongly correlated with naive T cell percentage was TCR beta diversity.

Germline V CDR1 and CDR2: MNHEY, SMNVEV (reference sequence). The CDR3 has 14 residues. With 0 bases clipped from V and 5 bases from J, the junction kept 3 bases outside the gene matches. This sample also belongs to another study, concerning T cells of mothers and their children. From that paper: Slightly, though not significantly, more overlap was seen in related than in unrelated mother-child pairs.

The specimen was blood. The clonotype was recovered from a boy aged 2 to 9 in good health. The V gene is TRBV27, the J gene TRBJ2-7, with 8 positions matching TRBD2. The CDR3 sequence is CASSLSPGGDEQYF. CDR3 DNA sequence: TGTGCCAGCAGTTTATCCCCGGGGGGGGACGAGCAGTACTTC.